This T cell receptor beta chain stems from a study of T cell responses to AZD1222 COVID-19 vaccine (dated by TCRdb to the early 2020s). About the full investigation: A total of over 230 trial participants underwent TCR sequencing, of whom some 210 received two doses of AZD1222 and 26 received two doses of the MenACWY control vaccine. Enrollment into the trials was organized by age into subgroups of 18-55, 56-69 and 70-plus years, and those subgroups contained roughly 150, 30 and 60 TCR-sequenced participants, respectively. Overall study outcomes, separate from this receptor: Epitopes outside the regions mutated in the B.1.351 and B.1.1.7 variants were reportedly recognized by nearly half of the unique spike-specific TCRs. Vaccine-associated CD4 TCRs spanned the whole spike protein, with dominant responses in regions 160-218 and 743-854. Only five or six AZD1222 recipients were SARS-CoV-2 seropositive at baseline, limiting conclusions about previously exposed vaccinees. No day 14 peak-response samples were available, so repertoires were characterized only after the peak T cell response. After two AZD1222 doses, spike-specific TCR breadth and depth were significantly higher than at day 0 and than in MenACWY recipients. Most participants were white British and females outnumbered males, and the authors suggested that clonal diversity may have been underestimated. The 56-69-year group was small, and its depth increase did not reach significance, likely because of low power.

The time point label, read with the paper, signifies: about 28 days (+/-7) after the second vaccine dose. AZD1222 recipients whose second dose came at about 4 weeks and those whose second dose came at about 12 weeks were combined into one group, since spike-specific TCR depth and breadth did not differ between the two schedules. Samples from vaccinated people were obtained from the UK trials COV001 and COV002, which included a single-blind randomized controlled phase 2/3 trial of AZD1222 (ChAdOx1 nCoV-19) in healthy adults. Trial participant PBMC samples were collected at day 0 and day 28 after the second dose for TCRbeta chain sequencing. The CDR3 regions of human TCRbeta chains were analyzed by immunosequencing. The paper's data handling went like this. Repertoire TCRs were checked for matches against a reference library of SARS-CoV-2-specific TCRs that had been generated using the MIRA antigen-specificity platform. Breadth meant the fraction of unique TCRs that were SARS-CoV-2-associated, whereas depth meant the fraction of total T cells that were SARS-CoV-2-associated. Using the MIRA data, each spike-specific TCR was assigned both to the spike region to which the TCR was reactive and to a CD4 or CD8 class. Log10-transformed breadth and depth values were compared by one-way ANOVA with Sidak's multiple comparisons tests. Drawn from immuneACCESS, this table holds only the in-frame rearrangements with V and J called that TCRdb kept. Clones are partly lost; checked studies trace under half to an unresolved V gene and leave the rest unexplained. V and J calls plus clone size are reproduced from that table; the DNA served to infer D and trimming. This sample has over 150,000 clones in its table, and around 93% of those were observed once. Approximately 1% of the sample goes to the ten largest clones.

About this clone itself: It lacks a known antigen. Base qualities are not provided; no much larger clone lies one nucleotide away.

Measured from the cysteine to the phenylalanine, the CDR3 is 12 residues long. The DNA shown is the 36-base CDR3, in frame from base 1. V loses 6 bases, J loses 9 bases, and the germline ends lie 12 bases apart. The CDR1 and CDR2 encoded by the germline V gene are MNHEY and SVGAGI. This chain is built from TRBV6-5 and TRBJ2-1; no D gene can be assigned with confidence. The sample in question was peripheral blood, obtained 28 days after the second AZD1222 dose. The sequence came from an adult who received the AZD1222 COVID-19 vaccine. The CDR3 sequence is CASRNPDGEQFF. The base sequence is TGTGCCAGCAGAAACCCGGATGGTGAGCAGTTCTTC.